These 11 T cell receptor beta chains came from one sample sequenced in a study of blood T cells in healthy people across ages. Sample-barcoded 5' priming and a J-beta primer mix drove a second PCR of roughly 6 to 12 cycles. TCRdb processed the 5' RACE reads anew with MiXCR; each CDR3 protein has one entry. This sample yields approximately 820,000 distinct CDR3 sequences, of which around 42% are seen a single time; around 21% belongs to the top ten. Sequenced: blood. These receptors were obtained from a man aged 55 to 70 in good health.

The chain combines TRBV7-9 with TRBJ2-6; 7 nucleotides match TRBD2. CDR3 length equals 20 residues. The V and J ends lost 2 bases and 0 bases, in that order; junction bases with no gene match: 13. CDR1 and CDR2 from the germline V gene are SEHNR and FQNEAQ (reference sequence). Written as DNA, the CDR3 is TGTGCCAGCAGCTTATTCCCCCGGGCGGGGGTTACCTCTGGGGCCAACGTCCTGACTTTC. This sequence encodes CASSLFPRAGVTSGANVLTF.

The chain has TRBV6-1 and TRBJ2-3, with D unresolved. CDR1 is MNHNS and CDR2 is SASEGT in the germline V gene. The CDR3 runs to 14 residues. The V end was cut by 5 bases, the J end by 2 bases, with 11 bases between. The CDR3 DNA reads TGTGCCAGCAGTCAAGACATGATCACAGATACGCAGTATTTT. Translated: CASSQDMITDTQYF.

The rearrangement joins TRBV11-3 to TRBJ2-1; 12 nucleotides match TRBD2. CDR3 length: 20 amino acids. J lost 5 bases, V lost 1 base, and 15 bases had no gene match. Germline V gene sequence: CDR1 SGHNT, CDR2 YENEEA. The CDR3 region is CASSLVGGGLAGQRDNEQFF. CDR3 DNA sequence: TGTGCCAGCAGCTTAGTGGGAGGGGGACTAGCGGGCCAGCGGGACAATGAGCAGTTCTTC.

V usage is TRBV12-3 or TRBV12-4 and J usage is TRBJ2-4; TRBD1 might be the D (6 bases). V lost 6 bases and J lost 0, with 9 bases in between. The CDR3 covers 14 residues. The CDR3 spells CASRIGGAKNIQYF. In DNA, the CDR3 is TGTGCCAGCAGGATAGGGGGAGCCAAAAACATTCAGTACTTC.

The sample holds many counts of this clonotype. This chain links TRBV5-1 with TRBJ2-1; a possible D gene is TRBD2 (6 bases). This CDR3 region has 16 residues. Trimming removed 2 bases at V and 1 base at J, with 13 bases between. The germline CDR1 and CDR2 sequences are SGHRS and YFSETQ. CDR3 in amino acids: CASSLGGDLSYNEQFF. The CDR3 coding sequence is TGCGCCAGCAGCTTAGGAGGGGACCTGTCCTACAATGAGCAGTTCTTC.

This clonotype came up many times. The chain is built from TRBV29-1 and TRBJ2-5; TRBD1 matches at 8 bases. This CDR3 is built from 13 residues. CDR1 SQVTM and CDR2 ANQGSEA come from the germline V gene. The J segment lost 5 bases and the V segment lost 4 bases, leaving 6 bases of the junction unmatched. CDR3 DNA: TGCAGCGTTGTCACAGGGGGAGAGGAGACCCAGTACTTC. Translation: CSVVTGGEETQYF.

The J gene is TRBJ2-5, the V gene TRBV20-1; D possibly matches TRBD1 or TRBD2 (5 bases each). V dropped 4 bases and J dropped 0 bases, with 9 bases sitting between them. Germline-derived CDR1 and CDR2 are DFQATT and SNEGSKA (reference sequence). This CDR3 is built from 13 residues. The chain's CDR3 is CSATGTNQETQYF. CDR3 DNA: TGCAGTGCTACCGGGACGAACCAAGAGACCCAGTACTTC.

The DNA for the CDR3 is TGTGCCAGCCGTTCGAATCCGGGGGCGAGAACCGGGGAGCTGTTTTTT. Residues: CASRSNPGARTGELFF. The rearrangement joins TRBV27 to TRBJ2-2; possibly TRBD1 or TRBD2 for D (6 bases each). V lost 8 bases to trimming and J lost 5 bases, with 21 bases between them. Germline CDR1 reads MNHEY; CDR2 reads SMNVEV (reference sequence). CDR3 length: 16 residues.

This clonotype was observed at least ten times. CDR3 DNA: TGTGCCAGCTTAGGGGACTATCAAGAGACCCAGTACTTC. It translates to CASLGDYQETQYF. The chain uses TRBV6-6 and TRBJ2-5, with 7 bases identical to TRBD2. V shed 8 bases, J shed 2 bases, and the junction held 5 bases outside the gene matches. This CDR3 contains 13 residues. From germline, CDR1 is MNHNY and CDR2 SVGAGI (reference sequence).

V and J are TRBV20-1 and TRBJ1-2; 8 bases match TRBD1. The CDR3 totals 13 residues. The V and J ends lost 6 bases and 1 base, in that order; junction bases with no gene match: 4. Germline loops: CDR1 DFQATT, CDR2 SNEGSKA (reference sequence). The CDR3 loop reads CSAIDRGNYGYTF. The CDR3 DNA reads as TGCAGTGCCATAGACAGGGGTAACTATGGCTACACCTTC.

CDR3 DNA sequence: TGTGCCAGCAGTCCCGGGACAGAAACCTACGTGCAGTACTTC. Its translation is CASSPGTETYVQYF. The V gene is TRBV27, the J gene TRBJ2-4; TRBD1 matches at 7 bases. CDR1 MNHEY and CDR2 SMNVEV come from the germline V gene (reference sequence). V shed 5 bases and J 13 bases; nucleotides not matched to a gene: 14. This CDR3 has 14 amino acids.